This passage covers 24 T cell receptor beta chains from one sample sequenced in a study of CD8+ T cells in alopecia areata. Treatment given: oral pan-JAK inhibitor, 5-10 mg twice daily. RNA was isolated and reverse transcribed to cDNA, the sequencing template. Method: immunoSEQ multiplex PCR; TCRdb's copy keeps in-frame clones and lacks some. The table lists some 200,000 clones, under 60% of them singletons, with roughly 1.6% in the top ten. The input for sequencing was CD4+ T cells sorted from blood, taken at week 4, from a patient treated with tofacitinib. Receptors originate from a human donor with alopecia areata.

The V gene is TRBV9, the J gene TRBJ2-7; 7 positions match TRBD1. The germline V gene encodes CDR1 SGDLS and CDR2 YYNGEE. Trimming cost V 4 bases and J 3 bases; bases outside gene matches: 10. The CDR3 extends over 15 amino acids. Here the CDR3 DNA reads TGTGCCAGCAGCCCCCGACAGGGAGAGGGCTACGAGCAGTACTTC. The encoded protein is CASSPRQGEGYEQYF.

The rearrangement links TRBV9 to TRBJ2-3, with a possible D match to TRBD2 (5 bases). Germline loops: CDR1 SGDLS, CDR2 YYNGEE. The CDR3 runs 14 residues. The ends were cut back, 1 base at V and 2 bases at J, with 8 bases in the middle. This CDR3 is CASSVSGNTDTQYF. CDR3 in DNA: TGTGCCAGCAGCGTATCGGGGAACACAGATACGCAGTATTTT.

This clone has just one count. This chain uses TRBV29-1 with TRBJ2-2, with 11 nucleotides matching TRBD1. CDR3 length equals 15 residues. V lost 6 bases to trimming and J lost 4 bases; unmatched junction nucleotides: 7. CDR1 and CDR2 (germline): SQVTM, ANQGSEA. The CDR3 here is CSVRTGGGSTGELFF. CDR3 bases: TGCAGCGTCCGGACAGGGGGCGGGAGCACCGGGGAGCTGTTTTTT.

The chain combines TRBV30 with TRBJ1-5, with a weak D call TRBD1 (5 bases). Trimming removed 1 base from V and 6 bases from J, with 10 bases in between. Looked up from germline, CDR1 is GTSNPN and CDR2 is SVGIG (reference sequence). This CDR3 is built from 13 residues. The CDR3 bases are TGTGCCTGGAGTGACGGGGCAGGTCAGCCCCAGCATTTT. This codes for CAWSDGAGQPQHF. Looking up the rest from reference TRBV30 and TRBJ1-5 gives the full variable domain: SQTIHQWPATLVQPVGSPLSLECTVEGTSNPNLYWYRQAAGRGLQLLFYSVGIGQISSEVPQNLSASRPQDRQFILSSKKLLLSDSGFYLCAWSDGAGQPQHFGDGTRLSIL.

V is TRBV4-3 and J is TRBJ2-3; D is uncertain. CDR3 length equals 13 residues. V was clipped by 4 bases and J by 2 bases, with 7 bases between them. Germline CDR1 LGHNA, CDR2 YSLEER. CDR3 nucleotide sequence: TGCGCCAGCAGCCTAGATCACACAGATACGCAGTATTTT. It yields the protein CASSLDHTDTQYF.

There are a few counts of this clone. The J gene is TRBJ2-1, the V gene TRBV29-1, with 7 bases aligning to TRBD2. The germline CDR1 and CDR2 sequences are SQVTM and ANQGSEA. CDR3 size: 12 residues. Trimming removed 4 bases from V and 12 bases from J; junction bases left unmatched: 9. This CDR3 reads CSVGAGPEGQFF. CDR3 coding DNA: TGCAGCGTTGGAGCGGGGCCAGAGGGGCAGTTCTTC.

The genes are TRBV7-6 and TRBJ1-6; 7 bases agree with TRBD1. This CDR3 has 16 amino acids. The junction had 8 bases not matched to a gene; V was cut back by 4 bases and J by 5 bases. Germline V gene sequence: CDR1 SGHVS, CDR2 FNYEAQ. This CDR3 is CASSSGQTADNSPLHF. The CDR3 DNA sequence: TGTGCCAGCAGCTCGGGACAGACAGCCGATAATTCACCCCTCCACTTT.

V gene TRBV15 combines with J gene TRBJ1-6; no clear D. The germline V gene has CDR1 LNHNV and CDR2 YYDKDF (reference sequence). The CDR3 contains 15 residues. Trimming pared 1 base from V and 10 bases from J, leaving 14 bases between. DNA for the CDR3: TGTGCCACCAGCAGAGCAGTGGCACCTGAATCACCCCTCCACTTT. Protein sequence: CATSRAVAPESPLHF. Full variable domain (missing parts from reference TRBV15 and TRBJ1-6): DAMVIQNPRYQVTQFGKPVTLSCSQTLNHNVMYWYQQKSSQAPKLLFHYYDKDFNNEADTPDNFQSRRPNTSFCFLDIRSPGLGDTAMYLCATSRAVAPESPLHFGNGTRLTVT.

There are a few counts of this clone. This chain connects TRBV6-1 to TRBJ1-1; D perhaps matches TRBD1 (5 bases). The CDR3 is 14 residues long. V was pared by 10 bases and J by 4 bases, with 19 bases between. Germline lookup yields CDR1 MNHNS and CDR2 SASEGT. CDR3 bases: TGTGCCACCCGGGCTAGTCCGAGGGGCACTGAAGCTTTCTTT. Its translation is CATRASPRGTEAFF.

V and J are TRBV14 and TRBJ1-6; D is possibly TRBD1 (5 bases). Germline V gene sequence: CDR1 SGHDN, CDR2 FVKESK. The V end lost 3 bases, the J end lost 15 bases, and 12 bases lay between the germline ends. This CDR3 region has 12 residues. In DNA, the CDR3 is TGTGCCAGCAGCCATCCTCGGGGGGTCCTCCACTTT. Protein: CASSHPRGVLHF. The entire variable domain, with the rest obtained from reference TRBV14 and TRBJ1-6, is as follows: EAGVTQFPSHSVIEKGQTVTLRCDPISGHDNLYWYRRVMGKEIKFLLHFVKESKQDESGMPNNRFLAERTGGTYSTLKVQPAELEDSGVYFCASSHPRGVLHFGNGTRLTVT.

The rearrangement uses TRBV4-1 and TRBJ2-3, with D possibly called TRBD1 or TRBD2 (5 bases each). The CDR3 consists of 15 residues. V was clipped by 2 bases and J by 1 base, with 10 bases between them. CDR1 and CDR2 (germline): MGHRA, YSYEKL. The CDR3 spells CASSQRQGGTDTQYF. For the CDR3, the DNA is TGCGCCAGCAGCCAAAGGCAGGGAGGCACAGATACGCAGTATTTT.

This chain uses TRBV30 with TRBJ1-2; D unresolved. V was clipped by 3 bases and J by 0 bases, with 8 bases between them. This CDR3 region has 13 residues. Germline-derived CDR1 and CDR2 are GTSNPN and SVGIG (reference sequence). In DNA, the CDR3 is TGTGCCTGGAGGAGCATGGCTAACTATGGCTACACCTTC. Protein: CAWRSMANYGYTF.

The rearrangement uses TRBV9 and TRBJ1-2; D uncertain. Germline V gene sequence: CDR1 SGDLS, CDR2 YYNGEE. Deletions cut 3 bases from V and 0 bases from J, with 6 bases between. The CDR3 spans 13 residues. The CDR3 spells CASSAVANYGYTF. As DNA, the CDR3 is TGTGCCAGCAGCGCAGTGGCTAACTATGGCTACACCTTC.

This rearrangement joins TRBV5-4 to TRBJ2-5, with D perhaps given as TRBD1 or TRBD2 (5 bases each). CDR3 length: 15 amino acids. Germline V gives CDR1 SGHNT, CDR2 YYREEE (reference sequence). The V and J ends lost 3 bases and 4 bases respectively, with 16 bases between them. In nucleotides, the CDR3 is TGTGCCAGCAGCTCTAGAATGAGGGGCGGAGAGACCCAGTACTTC. It translates to CASSSRMRGGETQYF.

The chain has TRBV7-2 and TRBJ1-1; tentative D call: TRBD1 (5 bases). Between the trimmed V and J ends, which lost 2 bases and 4 bases, there was a span of 11 bases. Germline CDR1 reads SGHTA; CDR2 reads FQGNSA. This CDR3 has 14 residues. CDR3 protein: CASSLIGGPTEAFF. The CDR3 nucleotides are TGTGCCAGCAGCTTAATCGGGGGACCCACTGAAGCTTTCTTT. Complete variable domain (other parts from reference TRBV7-2 and TRBJ1-1): GAGVSQSPSNKVTEKGKDVELRCDPISGHTALYWYRQSLGQGLEFLIYFQGNSAPDKSGLPSDRFSAERTGGSVSTLTIQRTQQEDSAVYLCASSLIGGPTEAFFGQGTRLTVV.

The chain is built from TRBV27 and TRBJ2-3; 10 bases are a match to TRBD1. The CDR3 loop spans 17 amino acids. Germline values: CDR1 MNHEY, CDR2 SMNVEV (reference sequence). With V trimmed by 4 bases and J by 4 bases, 11 bases remained unmatched. The CDR3 DNA is TGTGCCAGCAGTTCGCCCCAGGGACAGGGGTACTCAGATACGCAGTATTTT. Amino acids: CASSSPQGQGYSDTQYF.

The chain carries TRBV13 and TRBJ2-5; D possibly uses TRBD1 or TRBD2 (5 bases each). Germline loops: CDR1 PRHDT, CDR2 FYEKMQ (reference sequence). The CDR3 totals 13 residues. V was cut by 5 bases and J by 3 bases, with 10 bases left in between. CDR3 region: CASSMGRKETQYF. Written as DNA, the CDR3 is TGTGCCAGCAGCATGGGACGGAAAGAGACCCAGTACTTC.

The V call is TRBV29-1, the J call TRBJ2-5; TRBD1 is a possible D gene (6 bases). Germline-derived CDR1 and CDR2 are SQVTM and ANQGSEA. V was trimmed by 6 bases and J by 6 bases, leaving 20 bases between them. The CDR3 contains 14 residues. CDR3 sequence reads: CSVEKTGSLKTQYF. The CDR3 DNA follows: TGCAGCGTCGAAAAAACAGGGTCCTTGAAGACCCAGTACTTC.

The chain has TRBV5-1 and TRBJ1-2; possible D gene TRBD1, 5 bases. The V and J ends lost 0 bases and 6 bases respectively, with 9 bases between them. The CDR3 spans 13 residues. Germline V gene lookup returns CDR1 SGHRS and CDR2 YFSETQ. DNA of the CDR3: TGCGCCAGCAGCTTGGGCGGAGGGGATGGCTACACCTTC. It specifies CASSLGGGDGYTF.

The V call is TRBV7-9, the J call TRBJ1-1; D call uncertain. Between the trimmed V and J ends, which lost 6 bases and 5 bases, there was a span of 13 bases. Germline CDR1 reads SEHNR; CDR2 reads FQNEAQ (reference sequence). The CDR3 consists of 13 residues. CDR3 amino acids: CASSTPLGTEAFF. In DNA, the CDR3 is TGTGCCAGCAGTACACCCCTAGGGACTGAAGCTTTCTTT.

There are a few counts of this clone. The V gene is TRBV2, the J gene TRBJ2-7, with D hard to call. V was trimmed by 0 bases and J by 6 bases, leaving 18 bases between them. The germline gives CDR1 SNHLY, CDR2 FYNNEI. The CDR3 has 16 amino acids. CDR3 nucleotides: TGTGCCAGCAGTGAAGCGCTTGCTACCTCCTGGGGCGAGCAGTACTTC. It encodes CASSEALATSWGEQYF.

The rearrangement joins TRBV4-3 to TRBJ2-5, with TRBD2 as a possible D gene (5 bases). V was shortened by 0 bases and J by 4 bases, with 9 bases between the two germline ends. This CDR3 spans 14 amino acids. The germline CDR1 and CDR2 sequences are LGHNA and YSLEER. The CDR3 sequence: CASSQDKGRETQYF. The CDR3 DNA follows: TGCGCCAGCAGCCAAGATAAAGGGAGAGAGACCCAGTACTTC.

This chain connects TRBV25-1 to TRBJ2-7, with a tentative D call TRBD2 (6 bases). Per germline, CDR1 MGHDK and CDR2 SYGVNS. The CDR3 runs to 12 residues. V lost 2 bases to trimming and J lost 5 bases, with 7 bases between them. DNA of the CDR3: TGTGCCAGCAGTGAACGGAGGGACGAGCAGTACTTC. This gives the protein CASSERRDEQYF.

The chain couples TRBV6-1 to TRBJ2-1; D not certain. Germline V lookup: CDR1 MNHNS, CDR2 SASEGT. There are 13 residues in the CDR3. The V end lost 7 bases, the J end lost 8 bases, and 15 bases lay between the germline ends. CDR3 region: CASKSLSSHEQFF. CDR3 in DNA: TGTGCCAGCAAAAGCCTTTCTAGTCATGAGCAGTTCTTC.